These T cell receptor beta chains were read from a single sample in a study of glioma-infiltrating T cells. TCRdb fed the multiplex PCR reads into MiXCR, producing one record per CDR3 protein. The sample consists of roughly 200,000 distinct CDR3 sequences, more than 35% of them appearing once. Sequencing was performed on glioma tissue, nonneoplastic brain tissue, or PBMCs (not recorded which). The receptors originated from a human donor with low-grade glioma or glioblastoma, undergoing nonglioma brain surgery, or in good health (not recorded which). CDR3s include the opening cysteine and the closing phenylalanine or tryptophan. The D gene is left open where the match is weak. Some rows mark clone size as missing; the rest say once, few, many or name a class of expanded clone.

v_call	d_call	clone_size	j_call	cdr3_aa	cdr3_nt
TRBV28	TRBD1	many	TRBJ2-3	CASSLGQGFTDTQYF	TGTGCCAGCAGTTTGGGACAGGGCTTCACAGATACGCAGTATTTT
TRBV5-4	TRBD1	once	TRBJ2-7	CASTMGQGAAEQYF	TGTGCCAGCACAATGGGACAGGGGGCTGCAGAGCAGTACTTC
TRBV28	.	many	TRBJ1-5	CASREGNGNQPQHF	TGTGCTTCCCGGGAGGGTAACGGCAATCAGCCCCAGCATTTT
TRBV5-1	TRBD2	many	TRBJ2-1	CASSSVAGGTYNEQFF	TGTGCCAGCAGCTCCGTAGCGGGAGGGACCTACAATGAGCAGTTCTTC
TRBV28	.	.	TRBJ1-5	CDSRWDQPQHF	TGTGACAGCAGATGGGACCAGCCCCAGCATTTT
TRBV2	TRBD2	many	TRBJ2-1	CASRTSKNEQFF	TGTGCCAGTCGGACTAGCAAGAATGAGCAGTTCTTC
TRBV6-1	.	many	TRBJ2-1	CASAQLNEQFF	TGTGCCAGCGCACAGCTCAATGAGCAGTTCTTC
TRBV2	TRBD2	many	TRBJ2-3	CASLRLASTDTQYF	TGTGCCAGCTTGAGACTAGCGAGCACAGATACGCAGTATTTT
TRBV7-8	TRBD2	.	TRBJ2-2	CASSVTSGSPRGELFF	TGTGCCAGCAGCGTTACTAGCGGTTCTCCCAGGGGGGAGCTGTTTTTT
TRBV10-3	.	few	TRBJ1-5	CAISDLDSLLPPQHF	TGTGCCATCAGTGACCTTGACAGCCTCTTGCCGCCCCAGCATTTT
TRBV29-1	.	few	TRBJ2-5	CSGGEGTQYF	TGCAGCGGAGGGGAAGGGACCCAGTACTTC
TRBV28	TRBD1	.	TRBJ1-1	CASSQGQDRTEAFF	TGTGCCAGCAGTCAAGGACAGGACCGGACTGAAGCTTTCTTT
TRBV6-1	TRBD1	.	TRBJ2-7	CAISSGQTYEQYF	TGTGCCATCAGTTCGGGACAGACCTACGAGCAGTACTTC
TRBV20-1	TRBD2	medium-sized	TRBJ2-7	CSARGRGLAGTYEQYF	TGCAGTGCTAGAGGCCGAGGACTAGCGGGCACCTACGAGCAGTACTTC
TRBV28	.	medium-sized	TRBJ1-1	CASSLFRQNTEAFF	TGTGCCAGCAGTTTATTCAGGCAAAACACTGAAGCTTTCTTT
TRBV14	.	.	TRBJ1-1	CASSLTTGWVAEASF	TGTGCCAGCAGCCTTACGACAGGCTGGGTCGCTGAAGCTTCCTTT
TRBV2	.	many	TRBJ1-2	CASSESGYTF	TGTGCCAGCAGTGAATCTGGCTACACCTTC
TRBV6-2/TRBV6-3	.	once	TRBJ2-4	CASSYRFQEGTLAKNIQYF	TGTGCCAGCAGTTACCGGTTTCAGGAGGGGACCCTAGCCAAAAACATTCAGTACTTC
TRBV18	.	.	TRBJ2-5	CASSAEETQYF	TGTGCCAGCTCAGCGGAAGAGACCCAGTACTTC
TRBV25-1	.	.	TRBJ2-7	CASVRGYGEYF	TGTGCCAGCGTCAGGGGCTACGGGGAGTACTTC
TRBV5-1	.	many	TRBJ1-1	CASSLGRGRSNTEAFF	TGCGCCAGCAGCCTAGGACGAGGACGGTCGAACACTGAAGCTTTCTTT
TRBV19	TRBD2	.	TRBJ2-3	CASSTRTSPTDTQYF	TGTGCCAGTAGTACACGGACTAGCCCCACAGATACGCAGTATTTT
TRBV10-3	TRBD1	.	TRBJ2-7	CAISESRQGAYEQYF	TGTGCCATCAGTGAGTCGCGGCAGGGGGCCTACGAGCAGTACTTC
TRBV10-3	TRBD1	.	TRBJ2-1	CAISESVKTGQPWDEQFF	TGTGCCATCAGTGAGTCGGTCAAGACGGGACAGCCGTGGGATGAGCAGTTCTTC
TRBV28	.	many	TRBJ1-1	CASIQENTEAFF	TGTGCCAGCATCCAAGAGAACACTGAAGCTTTCTTT
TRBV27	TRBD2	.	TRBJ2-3	CASRPLAGITDTQYF	TGTGCCAGCAGGCCTCTAGCGGGGATCACAGATACGCAGTATTTT
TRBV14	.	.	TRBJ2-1	CASSEDRVYYNEQFF	TGTGCCAGCAGCGAAGATCGGGTCTACTACAATGAGCAGTTCTTC
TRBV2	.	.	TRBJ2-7	CASSAFAGYEQYF	TGTGCCAGCAGTGCCTTTGCAGGGTACGAGCAGTACTTC
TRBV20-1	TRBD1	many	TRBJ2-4	CSARGQGVNIQYF	TGCAGTGCTAGGGGACAGGGGGTAAACATTCAGTACTTC
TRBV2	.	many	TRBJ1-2	CASRWSRTNYGYTF	TGTGCCAGCAGATGGAGTCGAACTAACTATGGCTACACCTTC
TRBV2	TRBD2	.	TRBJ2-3	CASSAPSGLDTQYF	TGTGCCAGCAGTGCACCTAGCGGGTTAGATACGCAGTATTTT
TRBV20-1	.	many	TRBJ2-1	CSANRDNVAYNEQFF	TGCAGTGCAAACCGGGACAATGTAGCCTACAATGAGCAGTTCTTC
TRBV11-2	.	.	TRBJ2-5	CASSSGPGNEQYF	TGTGCCAGCAGCTCCGGACCGGGGAATGAGCAGTACTTC
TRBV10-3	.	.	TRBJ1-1	CAISESPWDGTEAFF	TGTGCCATCAGTGAGTCACCCTGGGATGGCACTGAAGCTTTCTTT
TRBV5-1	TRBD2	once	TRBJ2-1	CASAASGNLNEQFF	TGCGCCAGCGCCGCTAGCGGGAACCTCAATGAGCAGTTCTTC
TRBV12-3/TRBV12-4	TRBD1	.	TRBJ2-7	CASSPDRAPYEQYF	TGTGCCAGCAGTCCTGACAGGGCCCCCTACGAGCAGTACTTC
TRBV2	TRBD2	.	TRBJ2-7	CARSSGTSCSYEQYF	TGTGCCAGGAGTTCCGGGACTAGCTGTTCCTACGAGCAGTACTTC
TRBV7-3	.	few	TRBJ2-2	CASSPDTGELFF	TGTGCCAGCAGCCCAGATACCGGGGAGCTGTTTTTT
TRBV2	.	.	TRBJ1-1	CASSGYRSGTEAFF	TGTGCCAGCAGTGGGTATAGATCGGGCACTGAAGCTTTCTTT
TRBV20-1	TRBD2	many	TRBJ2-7	CSARAGTGGIYEQYF	TGCAGTGCTAGAGCGGGTACGGGAGGGATTTACGAGCAGTACTTC
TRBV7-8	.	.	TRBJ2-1	CASSSGHGFDEQFF	TGTGCCAGCAGCTCGGGACATGGGTTTGATGAGCAGTTCTTC
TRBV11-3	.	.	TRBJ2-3	CASSAASQGGTDTQYF	TGTGCCAGCAGCGCCGCTAGCCAGGGCGGTACAGATACGCAGTATTTT
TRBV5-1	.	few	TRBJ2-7	CASSLVGRGYEQYF	TGCGCCAGCAGCTTGGTGGGACGGGGCTACGAGCAGTACTTC
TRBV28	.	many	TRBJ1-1	CASLNIPGTEAFF	TGTGCCAGCTTGAACATCCCAGGGACTGAAGCTTTCTTT
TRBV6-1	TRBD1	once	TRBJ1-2	CASSEGQKIYGYNF	TGTGCCAGCAGTGAGGGACAGAAAATTTATGGCTACAACTTC
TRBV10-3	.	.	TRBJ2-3	CAISESKTTDTQYF	TGTGCCATCAGTGAGTCGAAGACCACAGATACGCAGTATTTT
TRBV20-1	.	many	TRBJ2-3	CSARKGDTQYF	TGCAGTGCTAGAAAGGGGGATACGCAGTATTTT
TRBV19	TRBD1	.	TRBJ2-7	CASSKDRGFEQYF	TGTGCCAGTAGTAAGGACAGGGGTTTCGAGCAGTACTTC
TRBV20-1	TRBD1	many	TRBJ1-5	CSAKQGGAGNQPQHF	TGCAGTGCTAAACAGGGGGGCGCGGGCAATCAGCCCCAGCATTTT
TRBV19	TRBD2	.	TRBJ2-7	CASSILAGGPEEQYF	TGTGCCAGTAGTATCCTAGCGGGAGGGCCGGAGGAGCAGTACTTC
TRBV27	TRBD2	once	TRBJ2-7	CASSLSGLVGGYEQYF	TGTGCCAGCAGTTTAAGTGGACTAGTCGGAGGTTACGAGCAGTACTTC
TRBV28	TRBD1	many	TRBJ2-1	CASSLQGAVGLGRFF	TGTGCCAGCAGTTTGCAGGGGGCGGTCGGATTAGGCAGATTCTTC
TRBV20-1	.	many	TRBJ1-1	CSAEDGYTEAFF	TGCAGTGCGGAGGACGGGTACACTGAAGCTTTCTTT
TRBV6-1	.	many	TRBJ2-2	CASRVPGAGELFF	TGTGCCAGCAGAGTGCCGGGGGCCGGGGAGCTGTTTTTT
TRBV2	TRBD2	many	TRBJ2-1	CASSGLAAYNEQFF	TGTGCCAGCAGTGGACTAGCGGCGTACAATGAGCAGTTCTTC